These 11 T cell receptor beta chains share one sample of origin, sequenced in a study of human T cells and chemical hapten exposure. Each CDR3 protein gets one entry after TCRdb re-called the RACE reads with MiXCR. The profile shows some 300,000 distinct CDR3 sequences, 4.5% to 7% of them singletons. Time point denoted: pre-sensitization, week 0. The sample's treatment: therapeutic diphenylcyclopropenone sensitization with weekly scalp DPC. This specimen consisted of whole blood, obtained in connection with sensitization to the hapten diphenylcyclopropenone (DPC). The receptors here all came from a woman under 30 with alopecia areata. Some clones in this sample may be carry-over from other donors' samples.

The chain is built from TRBV7-2 and TRBJ2-5; D might be TRBD2 (5 bases). Per germline, CDR1 SGHTA and CDR2 FQGNSA. The CDR3 consists of 16 residues. Deletions cut 3 bases from V and 1 base from J, with 15 bases between. This CDR3 is CASSLSVWLAQETQYF. The CDR3 DNA follows: TGTGCCAGCAGCTTGAGTGTTTGGCTAGCCCAAGAGACCCAGTACTTC.

This clonotype was seen at least ten times. The chain uses TRBV12-3 or TRBV12-4 and TRBJ1-2; possibly TRBD1 for D (5 bases). V was clipped by 6 bases and J by 4 bases, with 12 bases between them. The CDR3 length is 13 residues. CDR3 nucleotides: TGTGCCAGCAGAAACGGGACGACCTATGGCTACACCTTC. It encodes CASRNGTTYGYTF.

This clonotype was observed a few times. The genes are TRBV13 and TRBJ2-7, with D unresolved. V lost 5 bases, J lost 3 bases, and 14 bases lay in between. Germline-derived CDR1 and CDR2 are PRHDT and FYEKMQ (reference sequence). The CDR3 covers 14 residues. CDR3 nucleotide sequence: TGTGCCAGCAGCGAGGACCAAACTGGCTACGAGCAGTACTTC. Amino acids: CASSEDQTGYEQYF.

The genes are TRBV20-1 and TRBJ1-1, with D possibly being TRBD1 (6 bases). Trimming stripped 6 bases from V and 1 base from J, with 27 bases between. There are 18 residues in the CDR3. The V gene's germline CDR1 is DFQATT and CDR2 SNEGSKA (reference sequence). CDR3 nucleotides: TGCAGTGCACCGGGACACGGGGATATTTTTCGCAGGAACACTGAAGCTTTCTTT. This gives the protein CSAPGHGDIFRRNTEAFF.

This clonotype was detected many times. The rearrangement joins TRBV7-6 to TRBJ2-1, with D maybe TRBD2 (5 bases). Germline CDR1 and CDR2: SGHVS and FNYEAQ. With 5 bases removed from V and 0 bases from J, the gap between germline ends came to 8 bases. The CDR3 has 14 residues. This CDR3 is CASSQEASYNEQFF. CDR3 sequence (DNA): TGTGCCAGCAGCCAGGAGGCCTCCTACAATGAGCAGTTCTTC. Looking up the rest from reference TRBV7-6 and TRBJ2-1 gives the full variable domain: GAGVSQSPRYKVTKRGQDVALRCDPISGHVSLYWYRQALGQGPEFLTYFNYEAQQDKSGLPNDRFSAERPEGSISTLTIQRTEQRDSAMYRCASSQEASYNEQFFGPGTRLTVL.

This clonotype was counted ten times or more. Here the CDR3 DNA reads TGCGCCAGCAGCCATCGAGGGGTAGGGGCCGAGGTGGAAAAACTGTTTTTT. This codes for CASSHRGVGAEVEKLFF. The rearrangement uses TRBV4-3 and TRBJ1-4; maybe TRBD1 (5 bases). Germline CDR1 reads LGHNA; CDR2 reads YSLEER. V lost 3 bases to trimming and J lost 8 bases, with 22 bases between them. This CDR3 spans 17 amino acids.

This clonotype was recorded at least ten times. This chain connects TRBV4-3 to TRBJ2-3; D call uncertain. The V end lost 0 bases, the J end lost 3 bases, and 4 bases lay between the germline ends. The CDR3 loop spans 13 amino acids. The germline gives CDR1 LGHNA, CDR2 YSLEER. Written as DNA, the CDR3 is TGCGCCAGCAGCCAAGATTTAACAGATACGCAGTATTTT. It translates to CASSQDLTDTQYF.

This clonotype was counted ten times or more. The chain links TRBV12-3 or TRBV12-4 to TRBJ2-7; D remains unclear. The CDR3 runs to 15 residues. V lost 5 bases to trimming and J lost 0 bases, with 14 bases between them. CDR3 amino acids: CASSPYFLVSYEQYF. The CDR3 coding sequence is TGTGCCAGCAGTCCCTACTTTCTTGTCTCCTACGAGCAGTACTTC.

This clonotype has a handful of counts. The J gene is TRBJ1-2, the V gene TRBV18; TRBD1 matches 11 bases. J lost 10 bases, V lost 0 bases, and 1 base had no gene match. The CDR3 totals 13 residues. Germline V gives CDR1 KGHSH, CDR2 LQKENI. CDR3 amino acids: CASSPPGQGDYTF. CDR3 bases: TGTGCCAGCTCACCACCGGGACAGGGGGACTACACCTTC. Using reference TRBV18 and TRBJ1-2 for the parts outside the CDR3, the full variable domain is NAGVMQNPRHLVRRRGQEARLRCSPMKGHSHVYWYRQLPEEGLKFMVYLQKENIIDESGMPKERFSAEFPKEGPSILRIQQVVRGDSAAYFCASSPPGQGDYTFGSGTRLTVV.

This chain uses TRBV7-2 with TRBJ1-4, with TRBD1 matching 10 bases. Trimming cost V 3 bases and J 8 bases; bases outside gene matches: 3. Germline V gene sequence: CDR1 SGHTA, CDR2 FQGNSA. The CDR3 is 14 residues long. The CDR3 nucleotides are TGTGCCAGCAGCTTGGACAGGGGGTTGGAAAAACTGTTTTTT. It codes for CASSLDRGLEKLFF.

This clonotype was counted many times. The chain links TRBV6-5 to TRBJ1-4; D remains ambiguous. This CDR3 comprises 13 residues. The V gene lost 4 bases and the J gene lost 6 bases, with 9 bases spanning the gap. Germline V gene data show CDR1 as MNHEY and CDR2 as SVGAGI. For the CDR3, the DNA is TGTGCCAGCAGTTCGGCACCTTATGAAAAACTGTTTTTT. Translated: CASSSAPYEKLFF.